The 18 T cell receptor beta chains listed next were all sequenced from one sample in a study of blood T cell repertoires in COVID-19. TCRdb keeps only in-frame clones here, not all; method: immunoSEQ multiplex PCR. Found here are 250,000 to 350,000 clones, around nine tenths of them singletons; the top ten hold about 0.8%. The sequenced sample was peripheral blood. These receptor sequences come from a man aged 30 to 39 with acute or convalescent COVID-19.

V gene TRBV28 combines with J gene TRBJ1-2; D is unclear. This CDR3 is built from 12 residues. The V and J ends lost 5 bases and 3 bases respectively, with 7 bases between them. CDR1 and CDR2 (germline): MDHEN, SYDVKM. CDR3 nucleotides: TGTGCCAGCAGTGTTCCGTACTATGGCTACACCTTC. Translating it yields CASSVPYYGYTF.

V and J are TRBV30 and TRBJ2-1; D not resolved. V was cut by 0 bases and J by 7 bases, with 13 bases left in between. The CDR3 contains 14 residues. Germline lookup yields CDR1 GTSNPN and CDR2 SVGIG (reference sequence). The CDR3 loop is CAWSVLNTRNEQFF. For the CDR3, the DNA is TGTGCCTGGAGTGTACTGAATACGAGGAATGAGCAGTTCTTC.

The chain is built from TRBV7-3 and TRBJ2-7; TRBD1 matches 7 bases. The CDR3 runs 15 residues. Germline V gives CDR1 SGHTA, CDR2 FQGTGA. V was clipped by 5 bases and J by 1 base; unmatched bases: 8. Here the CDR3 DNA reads TGTGCCAGCAGCCCTGGGGACAGACTATCCTACGAGCAGTACTTC. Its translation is CASSPGDRLSYEQYF.

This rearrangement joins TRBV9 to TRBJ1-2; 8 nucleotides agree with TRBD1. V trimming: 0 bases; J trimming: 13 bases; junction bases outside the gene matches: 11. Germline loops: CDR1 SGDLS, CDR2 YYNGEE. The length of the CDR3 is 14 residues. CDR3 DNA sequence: TGTGCCAGCAGCGTAGCGGACAGGGTAAGGCATCGCACCTTC. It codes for CASSVADRVRHRTF.

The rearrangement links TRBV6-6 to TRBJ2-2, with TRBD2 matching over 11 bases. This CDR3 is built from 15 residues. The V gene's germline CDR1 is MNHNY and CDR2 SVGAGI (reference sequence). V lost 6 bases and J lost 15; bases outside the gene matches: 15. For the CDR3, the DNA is TGTGCCAGCAGCCCCAGGACTAGCGGGCCACCGAGGTTGTTTTTT. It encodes CASSPRTSGPPRLFF.

The DNA of the CDR3 is TGTGCCAGCAGCTCGACGACGACAGGGGTGGGTGGCTACACCTTC. The encoded protein is CASSSTTTGVGGYTF. J is TRBJ1-2 and V is TRBV11-2, with TRBD1 matching 8 bases. The junction had 11 bases not matched to a gene; V was cut back by 4 bases and J by 7 bases. The length of the CDR3 is 15 residues. The germline CDR1 and CDR2 sequences are SGHAT and FQNNGV. Variable domain in full (rest from reference TRBV11-2 and TRBJ1-2): EAGVAQSPRYKIIEKRQSVAFWCNPISGHATLYWYQQILGQGPKLLIQFQNNGVVDDSQLPKDRFSAERLKGVDSTLKIQPAKLEDSAVYLCASSSTTTGVGGYTFGSGTRLTVV.

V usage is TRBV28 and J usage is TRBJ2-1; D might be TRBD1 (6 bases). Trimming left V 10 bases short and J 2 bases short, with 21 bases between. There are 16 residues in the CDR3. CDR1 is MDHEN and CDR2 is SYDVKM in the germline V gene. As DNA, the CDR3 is TGTGCCACCAAATATTCCGGGACACTGACCTACAATGAGCAGTTCTTC. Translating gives CATKYSGTLTYNEQFF. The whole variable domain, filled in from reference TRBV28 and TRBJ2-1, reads DVKVTQSSRYLVKRTGEKVFLECVQDMDHENMFWYRQDPGLGLRLIYFSYDVKMKEKGDIPEGYSVSREKKERFSLILESASTNQTSMYLCATKYSGTLTYNEQFFGPGTRLTVL.

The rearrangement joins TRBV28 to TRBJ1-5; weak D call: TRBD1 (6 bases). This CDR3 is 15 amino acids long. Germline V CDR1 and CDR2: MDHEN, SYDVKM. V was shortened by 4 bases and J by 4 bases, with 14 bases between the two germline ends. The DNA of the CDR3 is TGTGCCAGCAGTTCGGCACAGGGACAAAATCAGCCCCAGCATTTT. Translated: CASSSAQGQNQPQHF.

CDR3 coding DNA: TGTGCCAGCAGTTTTTGGCCACCCTACAATGAGCAGTTCTTC. Translation gives CASSFWPPYNEQFF. The chain combines TRBV28 with TRBJ2-1; D is unresolved. There are 14 residues in the CDR3. Trimming took off 3 bases at V and 2 bases at J, with 8 bases between the two ends. CDR1 and CDR2 (germline): MDHEN, SYDVKM.

The CDR3 loop is CAWSGRGTGLYGYTF. As DNA, the CDR3 is TGTGCCTGGAGTGGGAGAGGGACAGGGCTTTATGGCTACACCTTC. This chain connects TRBV30 to TRBJ1-2; TRBD1 aligns across 9 bases. Germline CDR1 is GTSNPN and CDR2 is SVGIG (reference sequence). The V and J ends lost 1 base and 5 bases, in that order; junction bases with no gene match: 8. The CDR3 runs 15 residues.

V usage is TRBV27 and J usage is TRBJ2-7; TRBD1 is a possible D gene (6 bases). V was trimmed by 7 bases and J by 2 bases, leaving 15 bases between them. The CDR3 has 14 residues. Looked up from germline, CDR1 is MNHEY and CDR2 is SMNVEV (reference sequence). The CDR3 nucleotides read TGTGCCAGCATGGACAGAACCTCCGCCTACGAGCAGTACTTC. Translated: CASMDRTSAYEQYF.

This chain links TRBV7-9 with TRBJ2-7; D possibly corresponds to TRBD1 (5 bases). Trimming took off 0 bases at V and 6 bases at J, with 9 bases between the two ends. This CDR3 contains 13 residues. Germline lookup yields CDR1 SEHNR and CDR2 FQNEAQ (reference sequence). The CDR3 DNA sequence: TGTGCCAGCAGCTTAGCCAGGGTGGGCGAGCAGTACTTC. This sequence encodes CASSLARVGEQYF.

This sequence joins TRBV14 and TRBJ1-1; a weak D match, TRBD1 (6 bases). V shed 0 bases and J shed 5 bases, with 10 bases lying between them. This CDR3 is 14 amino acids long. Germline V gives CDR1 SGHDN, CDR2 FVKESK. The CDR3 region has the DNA TGTGCCAGCAGCCAAGATTTCAGGGGTACTGAAGCTTTCTTT. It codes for CASSQDFRGTEAFF.

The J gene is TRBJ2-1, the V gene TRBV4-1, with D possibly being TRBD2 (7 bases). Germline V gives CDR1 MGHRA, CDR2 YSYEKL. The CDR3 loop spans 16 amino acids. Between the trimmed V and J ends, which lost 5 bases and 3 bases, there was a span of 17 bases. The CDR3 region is CASSGRGGGVYNEQFF. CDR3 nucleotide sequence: TGCGCCAGCAGCGGGCGGGGAGGGGGTGTCTACAATGAGCAGTTCTTC.

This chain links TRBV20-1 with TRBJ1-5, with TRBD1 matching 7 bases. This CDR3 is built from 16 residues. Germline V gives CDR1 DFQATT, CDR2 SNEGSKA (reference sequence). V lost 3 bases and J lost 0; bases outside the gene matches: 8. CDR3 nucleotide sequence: TGCAGTGCTAGTCGTCAGGGGGGAGGTAGCAATCAGCCCCAGCATTTT. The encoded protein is CSASRQGGGSNQPQHF.

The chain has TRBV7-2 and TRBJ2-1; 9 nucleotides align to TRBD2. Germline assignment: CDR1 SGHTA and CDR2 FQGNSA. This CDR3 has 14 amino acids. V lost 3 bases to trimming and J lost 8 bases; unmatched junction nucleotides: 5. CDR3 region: CASSLIAGAHEQFF. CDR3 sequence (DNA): TGTGCCAGCAGCTTGATAGCGGGAGCTCATGAGCAGTTCTTC.

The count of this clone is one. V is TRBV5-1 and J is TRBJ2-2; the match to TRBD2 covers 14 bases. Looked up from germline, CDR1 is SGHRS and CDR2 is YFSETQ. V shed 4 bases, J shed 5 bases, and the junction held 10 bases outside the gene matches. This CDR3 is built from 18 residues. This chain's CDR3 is CASSRPGTSGGPTGELFF. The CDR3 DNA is TGCGCCAGCAGCCGACCCGGGACTAGCGGGGGACCTACCGGGGAGCTGTTTTTT.

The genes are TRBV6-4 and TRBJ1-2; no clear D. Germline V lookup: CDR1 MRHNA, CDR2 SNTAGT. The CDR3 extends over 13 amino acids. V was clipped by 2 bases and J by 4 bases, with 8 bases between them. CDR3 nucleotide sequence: TGTGCCAGCAGTGACCGTGGAGGCTATGGCTACACCTTC. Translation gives CASSDRGGYGYTF.